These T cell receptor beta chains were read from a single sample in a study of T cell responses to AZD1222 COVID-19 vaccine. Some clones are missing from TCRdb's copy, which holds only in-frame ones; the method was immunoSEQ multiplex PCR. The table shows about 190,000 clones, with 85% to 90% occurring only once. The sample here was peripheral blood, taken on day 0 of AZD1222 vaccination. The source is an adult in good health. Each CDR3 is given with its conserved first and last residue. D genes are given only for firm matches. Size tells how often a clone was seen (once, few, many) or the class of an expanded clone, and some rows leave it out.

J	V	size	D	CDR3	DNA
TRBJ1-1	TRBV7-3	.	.	CASSLGRETEAFF	TGTGCCAGCAGCTTAGGAAGGGAGACTGAAGCTTTCTTT
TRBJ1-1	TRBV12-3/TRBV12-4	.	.	CASSFGTEAFF	TGTGCCAGCAGTTTTGGGACAGAAGCTTTCTTT
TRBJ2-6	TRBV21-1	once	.	CASSSRRVSGANVLTF	TGTGCCAGCAGCAGCCGGAGGGTCTCTGGGGCCAACGTCCTGACTTTC
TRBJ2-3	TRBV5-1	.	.	CASSYSDLGDTQYF	TGCGCCAGCAGCTATTCGGACTTGGGGGATACGCAGTATTTT
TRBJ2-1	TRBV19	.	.	CASSTGILQGEQFF	TGTGCCAGTAGTACAGGGATTCTACAGGGTGAGCAGTTCTTC
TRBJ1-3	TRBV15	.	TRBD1	CATSKTGARNTIYF	TGTGCCACCAGCAAGACAGGGGCCCGAAACACCATATATTTT
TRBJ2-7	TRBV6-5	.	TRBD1	CASSSDRGYEQYF	TGTGCCAGCAGTTCGGACAGGGGGTACGAGCAGTACTTC
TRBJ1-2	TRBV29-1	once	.	CSVGGNYGYTF	TGCAGCGTTGGTGGGAACTATGGCTACACCTTC
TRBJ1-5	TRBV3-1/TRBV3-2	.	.	CASSKGPDNQPQHF	TGTGCCAGCAGCAAGGGGCCTGACAATCAGCCCCAGCATTTT
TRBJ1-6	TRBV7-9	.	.	CASSLGRGELDSPLHF	TGTGCCAGCAGCTTAGGGCGGGGGGAATTAGATTCACCCCTCCACTTT
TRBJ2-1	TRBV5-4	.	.	CASSLLGDEQFF	TGTGCCAGCAGCTTGTTAGGGGATGAGCAGTTCTTC
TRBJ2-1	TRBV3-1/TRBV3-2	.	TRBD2	CASSQTTSGGADEFF	TGTGCCAGCAGCCAAACCACTAGCGGGGGGGCCGACGAGTTCTTC
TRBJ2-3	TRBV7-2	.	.	CASRTFATDTQYF	TGTGCCAGTAGGACCTTTGCCACAGATACGCAGTATTTT
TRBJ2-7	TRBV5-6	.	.	CASSSFSLRGHEQYF	TGTGCCAGCAGCTCGTTCTCCCTCAGGGGCCACGAGCAGTACTTC
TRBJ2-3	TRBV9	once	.	CASSVDVADTQYF	TGTGCCAGCAGCGTAGATGTCGCAGATACGCAGTATTTT
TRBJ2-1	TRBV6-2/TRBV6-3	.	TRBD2	CASSLLSGGFYNEQFF	TGTGCCAGCAGCTTACTAAGCGGGGGTTTCTACAATGAGCAGTTCTTC
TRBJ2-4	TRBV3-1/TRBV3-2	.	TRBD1	CASSRDRAGSRSKNIQYF	TGTGCCAGCAGCCGGGACAGGGCGGGGTCGAGAAGCAAAAACATTCAGTACTTC
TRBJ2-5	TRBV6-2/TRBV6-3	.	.	CASSGPGPDQETQYF	TGTGCCAGCAGTGGTCCGGGGCCCGACCAAGAGACCCAGTACTTC
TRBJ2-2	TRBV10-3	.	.	CAISEGRTGELFF	TGTGCCATCAGTGAGGGCCGAACCGGGGAGCTGTTTTTT
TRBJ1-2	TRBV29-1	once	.	CSVQGSKEGYGYTF	TGCAGCGTGCAGGGTTCTAAGGAGGGATATGGCTACACCTTC
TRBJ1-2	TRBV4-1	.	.	CASSQVVVGRARNYGYTF	TGCGCCAGCAGCCAAGTTGTGGTTGGCAGGGCCCGTAACTATGGCTACACCTTC
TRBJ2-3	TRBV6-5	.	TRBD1	CASSWVKGGPTDTQYF	TGTGCCAGCAGTTGGGTAAAAGGGGGCCCCACAGATACGCAGTATTTT
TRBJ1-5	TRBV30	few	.	CAWSVLPGNQPQHF	TGTGCCTGGAGTGTACTGCCGGGGAATCAGCCCCAGCATTTT
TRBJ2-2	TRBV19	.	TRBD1	CASSRQGETGELFF	TGTGCCAGTAGTCGGCAGGGGGAAACCGGGGAGCTGTTTTTT
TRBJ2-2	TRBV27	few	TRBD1	CASSLGGTGDSGELFF	TGTGCCAGCAGTTTGGGGGGGACAGGGGACTCCGGGGAGCTGTTTTTT
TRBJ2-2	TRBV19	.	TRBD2	CASTYGLAGDTGELFF	TGTGCCAGTACATACGGTCTAGCGGGGGACACCGGGGAGCTGTTTTTT
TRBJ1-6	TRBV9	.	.	CASSVGGQPPINSPLHF	TGTGCCAGCAGCGTAGGTGGACAGCCCCCAATAAATTCACCCCTCCACTTT
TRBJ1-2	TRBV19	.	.	CASSGHFSGDYGYTF	TGTGCCAGTAGTGGGCACTTCTCTGGGGACTATGGCTACACCTTC
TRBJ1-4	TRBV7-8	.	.	CASSLRGVGEKLFF	TGTGCCAGCAGCTTAAGGGGGGTTGGTGAAAAACTGTTTTTT
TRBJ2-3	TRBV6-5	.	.	CASRQEGGADTQYF	TGTGCCAGCAGGCAGGAGGGTGGGGCAGATACGCAGTATTTT
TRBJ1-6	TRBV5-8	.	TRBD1	CASSSDRVGSPLHF	TGTGCCAGCAGCTCCGACAGGGTCGGTTCACCCCTCCACTTT
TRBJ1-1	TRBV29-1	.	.	CSVVGIRGYTEAFF	TGCAGCGTTGTGGGTATTCGGGGATACACTGAAGCTTTCTTT
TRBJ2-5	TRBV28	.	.	CASSLGRIETQYF	TGTGCCAGCAGTTTGGGACGGATAGAGACCCAGTACTTC
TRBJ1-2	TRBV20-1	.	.	CSASVGVSYGYTF	TGCAGTGCTAGTGTTGGCGTGAGTTATGGCTACACCTTC
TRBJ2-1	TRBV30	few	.	CAWSYKAYNEQFF	TGTGCCTGGAGTTATAAAGCCTACAATGAGCAGTTCTTC
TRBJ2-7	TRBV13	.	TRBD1	CASSYRDRVYEQYF	TGTGCCAGCAGCTACCGGGACAGGGTCTACGAGCAGTACTTC
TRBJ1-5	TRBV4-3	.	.	CASSSEWGRVQPQHF	TGCGCCAGCAGCTCAGAATGGGGGCGAGTTCAGCCCCAGCATTTT
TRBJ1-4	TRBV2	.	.	CASIVDVSGWANEKLFF	TGTGCCAGCATAGTGGACGTTTCGGGGTGGGCTAATGAAAAACTGTTTTTT
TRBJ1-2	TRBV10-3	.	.	CAISDGGGPSGYTF	TGTGCCATCAGTGATGGGGGAGGCCCTAGCGGCTACACCTTC
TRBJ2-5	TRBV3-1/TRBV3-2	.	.	CASSRTSGDKRTQYF	TGTGCCAGCAGCCGTACAAGCGGGGACAAGAGAACCCAGTACTTC
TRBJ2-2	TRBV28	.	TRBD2	CASSIFPGLAGGTGELFF	TGTGCCAGCAGTATTTTTCCGGGACTAGCGGGGGGGACCGGGGAGCTGTTTTTT
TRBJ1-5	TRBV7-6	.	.	CASSLSGTSNQPQHF	TGTGCCAGCAGCTTATCCGGGACTAGCAATCAGCCCCAGCATTTT
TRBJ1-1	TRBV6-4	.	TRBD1	CASSPGQENTEAFF	TGTGCCAGCAGTCCGGGACAGGAGAACACTGAAGCTTTCTTT
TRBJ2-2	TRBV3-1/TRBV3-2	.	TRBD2	CASSQDHLAGSRGELFF	TGTGCCAGCAGCCAAGATCACCTAGCGGGGAGTCGCGGGGAGCTGTTTTTT
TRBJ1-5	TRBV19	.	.	CASSIGEGGSRPQHF	TGTGCCAGTAGTATAGGGGAGGGCGGTAGTCGGCCCCAGCATTTT
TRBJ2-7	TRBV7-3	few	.	CASRIAKDRGKRTRGEQYF	TGTGCCAGCCGAATCGCAAAGGATCGCGGCAAAAGGACGAGAGGGGAGCAGTACTTC
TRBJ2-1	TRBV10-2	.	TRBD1	CASSPEPGQGTNEQFF	TGCGCCAGCAGCCCCGAACCGGGACAGGGGACGAATGAGCAGTTCTTC
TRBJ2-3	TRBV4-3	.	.	CASSQDLRRTDTQYF	TGCGCCAGCAGCCAAGATCTGCGACGCACAGATACGCAGTATTTT
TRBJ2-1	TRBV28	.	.	CASSPIRNEQFF	TGTGCCAGCAGCCCGATTAGGAATGAGCAGTTCTTC
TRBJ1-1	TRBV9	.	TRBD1	CASSGTGAEAFF	TGTGCCAGCAGCGGGACAGGCGCTGAAGCTTTCTTT
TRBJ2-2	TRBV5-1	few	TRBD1	CASSLAKGARNTGELFF	TGCGCCAGCAGCTTGGCGAAGGGGGCGCGGAACACCGGGGAGCTGTTTTTT
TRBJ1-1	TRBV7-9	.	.	CASSLGGMTEAFF	TGTGCCAGCAGCTTAGGGGGGATGACTGAAGCTTTCTTT
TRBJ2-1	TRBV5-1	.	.	CASSLGDSPDYNEQFF	TGCGCCAGCAGCTTGGGGGACTCCCCGGACTACAATGAGCAGTTCTTC
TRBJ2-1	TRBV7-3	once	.	CASSRAPPYNEQFF	TGTGCCAGCAGCCGGGCCCCACCCTACAATGAGCAGTTCTTC
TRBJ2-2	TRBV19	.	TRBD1	CASSPNDRVSGRELFF	TGTGCCAGTAGTCCTAATGACAGGGTATCGGGACGGGAGCTGTTTTTT
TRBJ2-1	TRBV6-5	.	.	CASSRGTGGRNEQFF	TGTGCCAGCAGCCGAGGGACTGGCGGGCGGAATGAGCAGTTCTTC
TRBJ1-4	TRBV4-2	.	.	CASSRGGRSYEKLFF	TGTGCCAGCAGCCGCGGGGGACGGAGTTATGAAAAACTGTTTTTT